The T cell receptor (beta chain) under discussion was sequenced for a study of blood T cell repertoires in COVID-19. Among Cohort 3 donors, those recovered had two negative PCRs, clearance, or symptom resolution. Some clones are missing from TCRdb's copy, which holds only in-frame ones; the method was immunoSEQ multiplex PCR. The sample has roughly 330,000 clones, roughly 86% seen once; the top ten hold roughly 5.2%. Between the trimmed V and J ends, which lost 4 bases and 0 bases, there was a span of 13 bases. CDR3 size: 16 residues. CDR1 and CDR2 (germline): MNHEY, SVGAGI. The source of this sequence is a woman aged 30 to 39 who had recovered from COVID-19. What was sequenced was PBMCs or T cells enriched from blood (not recorded which). V gene TRBV6-5 combines with J gene TRBJ1-3; possibly TRBD1 for D (5 bases). The CDR3 is CASSSQGHYSGNTIYF. CDR3 bases: TGTGCCAGCAGTTCCCAAGGACATTACTCTGGAAACACCATATATTTT.